This T cell receptor beta chain comes out of a study of T cell repertoires in cytomegalovirus infection. With respect to this clonotype: Its antigen is currently unknown.

Using its own MiXCR run on the reads, TCRdb lists one record per CDR3 protein. Of approximately 300,000 distinct CDR3 sequences in the sample, around 25% were seen once. The TCR originated in a human donor in good health (CMV status not recorded). Some clones in this sample may be carry-over from other donors' samples. The specimen was cultured PBMCs, collected from culture after CMV antigen stimulation.

The CDR3 here is CASSIGHSNTEAFF. The CDR3 DNA reads TGTGCCAGTAGTATAGGACATTCGAACACTGAAGCTTTCTTT. The chain combines TRBV19 with TRBJ1-1; D unclear. V was clipped by 1 base and J by 1 base, with 7 bases between them. This CDR3 comprises 14 residues. CDR1 and CDR2 (germline): LNHDA, SQIVND (reference sequence).